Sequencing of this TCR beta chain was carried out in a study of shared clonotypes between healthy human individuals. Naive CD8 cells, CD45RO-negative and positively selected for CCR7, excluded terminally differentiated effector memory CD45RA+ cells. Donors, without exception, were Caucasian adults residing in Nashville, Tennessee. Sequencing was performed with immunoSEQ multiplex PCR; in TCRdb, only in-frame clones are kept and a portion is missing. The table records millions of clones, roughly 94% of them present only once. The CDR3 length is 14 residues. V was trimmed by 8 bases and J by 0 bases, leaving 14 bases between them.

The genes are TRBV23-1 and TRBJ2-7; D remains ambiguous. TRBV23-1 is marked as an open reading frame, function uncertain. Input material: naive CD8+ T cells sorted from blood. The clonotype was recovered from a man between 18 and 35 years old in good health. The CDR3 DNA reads TGCGCCAGCGGCGGTCGGTCGAGCTCCTACGAGCAGTACTTC. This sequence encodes CASGGRSSSYEQYF.